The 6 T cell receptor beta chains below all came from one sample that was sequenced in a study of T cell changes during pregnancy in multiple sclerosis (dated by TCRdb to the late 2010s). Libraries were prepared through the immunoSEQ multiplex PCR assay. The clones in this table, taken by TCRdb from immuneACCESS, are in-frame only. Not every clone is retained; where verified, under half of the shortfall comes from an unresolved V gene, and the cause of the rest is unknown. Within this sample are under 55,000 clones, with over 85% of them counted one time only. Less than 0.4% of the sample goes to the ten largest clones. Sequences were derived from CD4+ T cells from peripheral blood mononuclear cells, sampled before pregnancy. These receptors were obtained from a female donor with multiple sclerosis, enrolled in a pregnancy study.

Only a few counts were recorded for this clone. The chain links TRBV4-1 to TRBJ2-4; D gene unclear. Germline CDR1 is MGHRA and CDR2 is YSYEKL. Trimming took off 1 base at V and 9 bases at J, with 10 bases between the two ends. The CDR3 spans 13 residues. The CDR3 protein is CASSQAGLGIQYF. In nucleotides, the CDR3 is TGCGCCAGCAGCCAAGCGGGTTTGGGCATTCAGTACTTC.

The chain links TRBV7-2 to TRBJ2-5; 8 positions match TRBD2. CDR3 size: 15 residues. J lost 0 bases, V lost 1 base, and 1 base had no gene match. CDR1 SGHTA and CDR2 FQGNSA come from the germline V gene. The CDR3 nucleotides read TGTGCCAGCAGCTTAGGAGCGGGGGACCAAGAGACCCAGTACTTC. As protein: CASSLGAGDQETQYF. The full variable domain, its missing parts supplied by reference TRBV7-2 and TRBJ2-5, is GAGVSQSPSNKVTEKGKDVELRCDPISGHTALYWYRQSLGQGLEFLIYFQGNSAPDKSGLPSDRFSAERTGGSVSTLTIQRTQQEDSAVYLCASSLGAGDQETQYFGPGTRLLVL.

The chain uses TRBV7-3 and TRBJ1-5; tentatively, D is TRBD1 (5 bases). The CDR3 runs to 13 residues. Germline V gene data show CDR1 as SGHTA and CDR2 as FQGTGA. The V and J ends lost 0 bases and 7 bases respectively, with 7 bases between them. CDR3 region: CASSLTGGQPQHF. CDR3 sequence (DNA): TGTGCCAGCAGCTTAACCGGGGGACAGCCCCAGCATTTT.

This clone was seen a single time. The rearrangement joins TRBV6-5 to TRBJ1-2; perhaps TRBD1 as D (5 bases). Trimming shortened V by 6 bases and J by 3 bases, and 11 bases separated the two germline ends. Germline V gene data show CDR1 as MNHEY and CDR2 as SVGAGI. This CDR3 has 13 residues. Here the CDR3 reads CASRETDYYGYTF. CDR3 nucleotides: TGTGCCAGCAGGGAGACAGACTACTATGGCTACACCTTC.

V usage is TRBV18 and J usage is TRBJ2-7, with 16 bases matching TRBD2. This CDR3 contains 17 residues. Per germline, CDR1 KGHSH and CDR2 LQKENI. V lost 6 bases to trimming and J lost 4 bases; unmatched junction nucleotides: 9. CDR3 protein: CASSAAGTSGRAYEQYF. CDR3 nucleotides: TGTGCCAGCTCGGCCGCCGGGACTAGCGGGAGGGCTTACGAGCAGTACTTC.

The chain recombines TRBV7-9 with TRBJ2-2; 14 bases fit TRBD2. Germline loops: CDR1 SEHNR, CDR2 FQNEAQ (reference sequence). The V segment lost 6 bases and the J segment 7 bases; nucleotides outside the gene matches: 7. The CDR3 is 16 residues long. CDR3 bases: TGTGCCAGCAGACCGACTAGCGGGAGGGCCCACGGGGAGCTGTTTTTT. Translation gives CASRPTSGRAHGELFF.